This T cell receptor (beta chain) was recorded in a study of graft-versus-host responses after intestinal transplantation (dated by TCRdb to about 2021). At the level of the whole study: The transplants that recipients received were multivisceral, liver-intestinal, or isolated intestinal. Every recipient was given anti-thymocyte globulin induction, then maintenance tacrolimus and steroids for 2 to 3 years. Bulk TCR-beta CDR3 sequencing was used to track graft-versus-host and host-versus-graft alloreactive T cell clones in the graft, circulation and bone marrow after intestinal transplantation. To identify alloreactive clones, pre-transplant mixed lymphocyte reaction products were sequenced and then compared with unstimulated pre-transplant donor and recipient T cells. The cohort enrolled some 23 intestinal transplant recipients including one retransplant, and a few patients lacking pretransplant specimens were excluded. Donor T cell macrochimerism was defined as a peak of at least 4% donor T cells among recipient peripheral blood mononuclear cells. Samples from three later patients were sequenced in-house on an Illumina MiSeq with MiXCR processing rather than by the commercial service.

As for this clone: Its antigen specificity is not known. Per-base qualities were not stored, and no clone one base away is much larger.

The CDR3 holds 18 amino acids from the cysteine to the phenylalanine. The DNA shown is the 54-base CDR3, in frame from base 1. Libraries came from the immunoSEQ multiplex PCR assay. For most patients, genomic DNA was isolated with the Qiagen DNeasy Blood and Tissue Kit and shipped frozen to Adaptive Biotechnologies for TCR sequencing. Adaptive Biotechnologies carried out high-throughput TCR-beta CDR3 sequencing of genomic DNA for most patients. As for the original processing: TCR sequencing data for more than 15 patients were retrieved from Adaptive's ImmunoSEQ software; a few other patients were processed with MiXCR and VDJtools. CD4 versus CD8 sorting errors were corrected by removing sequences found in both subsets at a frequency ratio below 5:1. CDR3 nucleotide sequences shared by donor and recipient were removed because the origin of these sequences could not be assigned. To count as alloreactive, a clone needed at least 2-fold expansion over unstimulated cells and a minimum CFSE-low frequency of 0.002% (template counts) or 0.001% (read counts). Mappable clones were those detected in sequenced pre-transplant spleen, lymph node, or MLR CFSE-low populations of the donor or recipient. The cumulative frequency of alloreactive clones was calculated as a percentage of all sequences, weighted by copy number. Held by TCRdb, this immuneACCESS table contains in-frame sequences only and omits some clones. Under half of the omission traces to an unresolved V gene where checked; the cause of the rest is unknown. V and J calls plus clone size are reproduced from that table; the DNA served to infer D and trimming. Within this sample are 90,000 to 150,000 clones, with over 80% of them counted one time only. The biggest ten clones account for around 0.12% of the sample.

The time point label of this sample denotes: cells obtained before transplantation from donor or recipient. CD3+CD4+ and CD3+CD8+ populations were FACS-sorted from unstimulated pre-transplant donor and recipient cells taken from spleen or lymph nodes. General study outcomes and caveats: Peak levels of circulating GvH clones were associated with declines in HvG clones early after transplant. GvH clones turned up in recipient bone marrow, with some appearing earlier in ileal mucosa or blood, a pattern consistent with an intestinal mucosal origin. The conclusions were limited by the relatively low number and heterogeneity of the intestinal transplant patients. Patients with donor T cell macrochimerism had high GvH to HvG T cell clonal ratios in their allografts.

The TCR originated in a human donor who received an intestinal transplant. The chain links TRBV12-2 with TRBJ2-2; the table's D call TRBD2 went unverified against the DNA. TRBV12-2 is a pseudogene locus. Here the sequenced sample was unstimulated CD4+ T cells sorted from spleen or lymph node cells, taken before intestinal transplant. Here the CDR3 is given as CASRFVGIRGAHTGELFF. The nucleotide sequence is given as TGTGCAAGTCGCTTCGTGGGGATCCGGGGGGCGCACACCGGGGAGCTGTTTTTT.